The rows below give T cell receptor beta chains drawn from one sample of a study of blood T cell repertoires in COVID-19. Generated by immunoSEQ multiplex PCR, the TCRdb table keeps only in-frame clones and is missing some. The table records about 180,000 clones, more than 80% of them present only once. Material: PBMCs or T cells enriched from blood (not recorded which). The receptor source for this set is a man aged 35-49 years who had recovered from COVID-19. CDR3s include the opening cysteine and the closing phenylalanine or tryptophan. D genes are given only for firm matches. The size field is filled for only some rows; it gives once, few, many or a size class.

NA	TRBV20-1	NA	TRBJ1-1	TGCAGTGTATCAGGGGACACTGAAGCTTTCTTT	CSVSGDTEAFF
NA	TRBV5-6	NA	TRBJ2-3	TGTGCCAGCAGCCCAAGCGGAGACACAGATACGCAGTATTTT	CASSPSGDTDTQYF
NA	TRBV9	NA	TRBJ2-3	TGTGCCAGCAGCGCCCCTGACAGACCTATACCTAGCACAGATACGCAGTATTTT	CASSAPDRPIPSTDTQYF
TRBD2	TRBV4-1	few	TRBJ2-5	TGCGCCAGCAGCCTCGCCGAGGGACCGACTAGCGGGCGATGGGCGACCCAGTACTTC	CASSLAEGPTSGRWATQYF
TRBD1	TRBV3-1/TRBV3-2	NA	TRBJ1-5	TGTGCCAGCAGTCTCAGGGGGCGAGGGCAGCCCCAGCATTTT	CASSLRGRGQPQHF
NA	TRBV9	NA	TRBJ1-1	TGTGCCAGCAGCATCCTTGGCAGGGGAGTGGGCACTGAAGCTTTCTTT	CASSILGRGVGTEAFF
TRBD2	TRBV6-4	NA	TRBJ2-2	TGTGCCAGCAGGGAGCGGGGAGACTACACCGGGGAGCTGTTTTTT	CASRERGDYTGELFF
NA	TRBV9	NA	TRBJ2-3	TGTGCCAGCAGCGGCCCGAGCGGGGATACGCAGTATTTT	CASSGPSGDTQYF
NA	TRBV12-3/TRBV12-4	few	TRBJ1-3	TGTGCCAGCAGTTTGCCGGGGGGAAACACCATATATTTT	CASSLPGGNTIYF
NA	TRBV5-6	NA	TRBJ1-1	TGTGCCAGCAGCCCCCGAGGTAGGGGGAACACTGAAGCTTTCTTT	CASSPRGRGNTEAFF
TRBD2	TRBV11-3	NA	TRBJ2-3	TGTGCCAGCAGCCCGGGGGGGGGCAGCACAGATACGCAGTATTTT	CASSPGGGSTDTQYF
TRBD2	TRBV2	NA	TRBJ2-3	TGTGCCAGCAGTGTCCCGGGACTAGCGGGAGGAAAATCCACAGATACGCAGTATTTT	CASSVPGLAGGKSTDTQYF
NA	TRBV18	NA	TRBJ1-2	TGTGCCAGCTCAAGGGACTCCCCCCTCTATGGCTACACCTTC	CASSRDSPLYGYTF
TRBD1	TRBV6-5	NA	TRBJ2-7	TGTGCCAGCAGGGAGGGGACAGGGCGCGAGCAGTACTTC	CASREGTGREQYF
TRBD1	TRBV28	NA	TRBJ1-6	TGTGCCAGCAGCCCAGGACAGGGGGCGCACGATAATTCACCCCTCCACTTT	CASSPGQGAHDNSPLHF
TRBD1	TRBV12-3/TRBV12-4	NA	TRBJ1-1	TGTGCCAGCAGTAACGACAGGGGTCCTGAAGCTTTCTTT	CASSNDRGPEAFF
TRBD2	TRBV7-6	NA	TRBJ2-1	TGTGCCAGCAGCTTGCGGACTAGCGGGAGTGGGGAGCAGTTCTTC	CASSLRTSGSGEQFF
TRBD1	TRBV4-1	NA	TRBJ2-4	TGCGCCAGCAGCCCCGCCCAAGTCGGACAGGGAGAAGGCAAAAACATTCAGTACTTC	CASSPAQVGQGEGKNIQYF
TRBD2	TRBV18	NA	TRBJ2-5	TGTGCCAGCTCACCGGTAAAAGGACTAGCGGGGGTTCAGGAGACCCAGTACTTC	CASSPVKGLAGVQETQYF
NA	TRBV27	NA	TRBJ1-4	TGTGCCAGCAGTTTATCTTACAGGGTAGAAAAACTGTTTTTT	CASSLSYRVEKLFF
TRBD1	TRBV5-1	NA	TRBJ2-7	TGCGCCAGCAGCTTGGCAACAGGGGGCTACGAGCAGTACTTC	CASSLATGGYEQYF
NA	TRBV5-1	NA	TRBJ2-5	TGCGCCAGCAGGAAGGTGCCAGGTGCCCTTGAGGAGACCCAGTACTTC	CASRKVPGALEETQYF
TRBD1	TRBV7-9	few	TRBJ1-5	TGTGCCAGCAGCTTAGTGGGGCGGACAGGGCTCACCAATCAGCCCCAGCATTTT	CASSLVGRTGLTNQPQHF
TRBD1	TRBV19	NA	TRBJ1-5	TGTGCCACCAGACAGGGCTATAGCAATCAGCCCCAGCATTTT	CATRQGYSNQPQHF
TRBD2	TRBV7-8	NA	TRBJ2-3	TGTGCCAGCAGCTTAGGAGCGACTAGCGGATTCTTGGATACGCAGTATTTT	CASSLGATSGFLDTQYF
NA	TRBV9	few	TRBJ1-1	TGTGCCAGCAGCGTCCTGGAGGCCGATGAAGCTTTCTTT	CASSVLEADEAFF
NA	TRBV13	once	TRBJ2-7	TGTGCCAGCAGCTTTGGCAGGACAACCTACGAGCAGTACTTC	CASSFGRTTYEQYF
NA	TRBV12-5	NA	TRBJ1-4	TGTGCTAGTGGTTTGATTCCACCCCTTGAGCTACCTGATGAAAAACTGTTTTTT	CASGLIPPLELPDEKLFF
NA	TRBV5-5	NA	TRBJ2-3	TGTGCCAGCAGCTTGCCGCAGGGCACAGATACGCAGTATTTT	CASSLPQGTDTQYF
NA	TRBV5-4	NA	TRBJ2-1	TGTGCCAGCAGCCGCTCCTACAATGAGCAGTTCTTC	CASSRSYNEQFF
NA	TRBV9	NA	TRBJ2-1	TGTGCCAGCGGTATGGTAGATCCATATGAGCAGTTCTTC	CASGMVDPYEQFF
NA	TRBV7-2	NA	TRBJ2-5	TGTGCCAGCAGCTTAGGATCCCGGGAGACCCAGTACTTC	CASSLGSRETQYF
NA	TRBV24-1	few	TRBJ1-1	TGTGCCACCAGTGAATCGAGAGGCACTGAAGCTTTCTTT	CATSESRGTEAFF
NA	TRBV9	NA	TRBJ1-4	TGTGCCAGCCAGCGGGGTGGAGGAGAAAAACTGTTTTTT	CASQRGGGEKLFF
NA	TRBV11-3	once	TRBJ1-3	TGTGCCAGCAGCTTAGATGGGTTGGACATGGCGAAAAGGTCTGGAAACACCATATATTTT	CASSLDGLDMAKRSGNTIYF
NA	TRBV11-2	NA	TRBJ2-1	TGTGCCAGCAGCCCCGGGACTTTGAGCTCCTACAATGAGCAGTTCTTC	CASSPGTLSSYNEQFF
TRBD1	TRBV11-2	once	TRBJ2-2	TGTGCCAGCAGCTTAGTAGGGGGACAGCTCTACACCGGGGAGCTGTTTTTT	CASSLVGGQLYTGELFF
TRBD2	TRBV19	NA	TRBJ2-5	TGTGCCAGTAGTATGGGGCAGCGGGGAGAGACCCAGTACTTC	CASSMGQRGETQYF
NA	TRBV4-1	NA	TRBJ2-2	TGCGCCAGCAGCCTACCCAAACAGGACGCGAACACCGGGGAGCTGTTTTTT	CASSLPKQDANTGELFF
TRBD1	TRBV18	NA	TRBJ1-2	TGTGCCAGCTCACCACCTGGTTTCCAGGGGGACGCTAACTATGGCTACACCTTC	CASSPPGFQGDANYGYTF
NA	TRBV11-2	NA	TRBJ1-1	TGTGCCAGCAGCTTAGTCGGTGCGGCAGAGGAAGCTTTCTTT	CASSLVGAAEEAFF
TRBD1	TRBV3-1/TRBV3-2	NA	TRBJ2-7	TGTGCCAGCAGCCAAACACAGGGGCCCCCCTACGAGCAGTACTTC	CASSQTQGPPYEQYF
TRBD1	TRBV29-1	NA	TRBJ1-2	TGCAGCGTTGAGGACAGGGGGCGGAGGAACTATGGCTACACCTTC	CSVEDRGRRNYGYTF
TRBD2	TRBV28	NA	TRBJ2-1	TGTGCCAGCAAGTTGGGCGGGAGGGGCAATGAGCAGTTCTTC	CASKLGGRGNEQFF
NA	TRBV6-5	NA	TRBJ1-1	TGTGCCTGCCAAAGTGGGGCGCGCGGCACTGAAGCTTTCTTT	CACQSGARGTEAFF
TRBD2	TRBV9	NA	TRBJ2-1	TGTGCCAGCAGCGTAGACCCTCCCGGGGGGACCTACAATGAGCAGTTCTTC	CASSVDPPGGTYNEQFF
TRBD1	TRBV5-1	NA	TRBJ2-7	TGCGCCAGCAGCTTGGATGACAGGGGGTACTACGAGCAGTACTTC	CASSLDDRGYYEQYF
NA	TRBV9	NA	TRBJ1-3	TGTGCCAGCAGCGTAGATCCGCGGGAATCTGGAAACACCATATATTTT	CASSVDPRESGNTIYF
NA	TRBV5-1	NA	TRBJ1-1	TGCGCCAGCAGCCCCTACGGGATGGGGACTGAAGCTTTCTTT	CASSPYGMGTEAFF
NA	TRBV7-3	NA	TRBJ2-1	TGTGCCAGCAGCTCAGTGTTCACAAGGAGGAATGAGCAGTTCTTC	CASSSVFTRRNEQFF
NA	TRBV7-9	NA	TRBJ1-2	TGTGCCAGCAGCCAAAAAGGGGGCTATGGCTACACCTTC	CASSQKGGYGYTF
NA	TRBV5-1	NA	TRBJ2-5	TGCGCCAGCAGCTTGCTGGGCTCCGAAGAGACCCAGTACTTC	CASSLLGSEETQYF
NA	TRBV5-4	NA	TRBJ2-5	TGTGCCAGCAGCTTGGACCCCCTCCCGGGGGGCGAGGAGACCCAGTACTTC	CASSLDPLPGGEETQYF
TRBD1	TRBV19	NA	TRBJ2-3	TGTGCCAGCTCCCGGGACAGTTTTCCTGGCACAGATACGCAGTATTTT	CASSRDSFPGTDTQYF